The clone carrying this TCR beta chain was observed a few times. Antigen: not known. Trimming took 5 bases from V and 3 from J; bases not matched to a gene: 6. Germline V CDR1 and CDR2: MNHNS, SASEGT. This CDR3 has 16 residues. The data originate from a study of T cells in Graves' hyperthyroidism and ophthalmopathy. Overall study findings and caveats: Blood also carried most thyroid clonotypes expanded above 0.001.

Authors of the study amplified TCR beta CDR3 regions from RNA transcripts. HTBI primers were the set used in a first-round RT-PCR of the TCR CDR3. TCRdb passed the multiplex PCR reads through MiXCR, listing each CDR3 protein once. The sample has 250,000 to 350,000 distinct CDR3 sequences, about 20% seen once. Exclusion criteria comprised uncontrolled infection, other autoimmune disease, pregnancy or lactation. This sequence originates from a man aged 25-45 years with Graves' ophthalmopathy. The rearrangement links TRBV6-1 to TRBJ2-2; 10 bases line up with TRBD2. Input material: blood. CDR3 region: CASSLGTSEYTGELFF. The DNA for the CDR3 is TGTGCCAGCAGTTTAGGGACTAGCGAATACACCGGGGAGCTGTTTTTT.